One and the same sample provided the 6 T cell receptor beta chains below, sequenced in a study of response to subunit inactivated influenza vaccine. TCRdb re-called the RT-PCR reads through MiXCR, storing one row per CDR3 protein. The sample yields roughly 500,000 distinct CDR3 sequences, around 25% seen once. The same sample was also studied in work on T cells expressing NK-cell markers. From that report: Libraries used 5'RACE template switching adding universal primer site and UMIs.

The sample in question was CD4+ T cells sorted from PBMCs, obtained 11 to 12 days after vaccination. These receptors were collected from a man aged 45-65 years who received an inactivated influenza vaccine.

The rearrangement joins TRBV4-2 to TRBJ2-2; D not certain. Germline V gives CDR1 LGHNA, CDR2 YNFKEQ. This CDR3 is 14 amino acids long. The ends were cut back, 2 bases at V and 1 base at J, with 5 bases in the middle. CDR3 region: CASSQTQNTGELFF. The CDR3 nucleotides are TGTGCCAGCAGCCAAACCCAGAACACCGGGGAGCTGTTTTTT.

This clonotype was seen many times. The rearrangement links TRBV29-1 to TRBJ2-1, with TRBD2 matching 8 bases. Germline CDR1 reads SQVTM; CDR2 reads ANQGSEA. Trimming took 7 bases from V and 4 from J; bases not matched to a gene: 6. The CDR3 runs 13 residues. The CDR3 nucleotides are TGCAGCGCAACGGGACTAGGTTACAATGAGCAGTTCTTC. This encodes CSATGLGYNEQFF.

The chain employs TRBV20-1 and TRBJ1-1; D might be TRBD1 (6 bases). The CDR3 sequence is 14 residues long. The germline V and J ends were trimmed by 3 bases and 1 base, with 12 bases remaining between them. Germline V gene data show CDR1 as DFQATT and CDR2 as SNEGSKA (reference sequence). Here the CDR3 reads CSASVRGGNTEAFF. CDR3 bases: TGCAGTGCTAGCGTCAGGGGTGGGAACACTGAAGCTTTCTTT.

The chain has TRBV24-1 and TRBJ1-2, with a possible D match to TRBD1 (5 bases). Trimming took off 7 bases at V and 9 bases at J, with 17 bases between the two ends. CDR1 is KGHDR, CDR2 SFDVKD, per germline. CDR3 length equals 13 residues. CDR3 protein: CATSSPGGMSYTF. The CDR3 nucleotides are TGTGCCACCAGCTCCCCCGGGGGGATGAGCTACACCTTC.

This clonotype was seen at least ten times. J is TRBJ2-7 and V is TRBV5-1; the D is unclear. Looked up from germline, CDR1 is SGHRS and CDR2 is YFSETQ. The V gene lost 3 bases and the J gene lost 4 bases, with 11 bases spanning the gap. The CDR3 sequence is 13 residues long. CDR3 coding DNA: TGCGCCAGCAGCTCGGAATGGGGATACGAGCAGTACTTC. Encoded protein: CASSSEWGYEQYF.

The sample holds a few counts of this clonotype. The chain is built from TRBV6-1 and TRBJ2-7, with 11 bases aligning to TRBD1. V dropped 8 bases and J dropped 4; count of bases not matched to a gene: 7. The V gene's germline CDR1 is MNHNS and CDR2 SASEGT. The CDR3 runs 14 residues. The DNA of the CDR3 is TGTGCCAGCGATAACCGGGACAGGGGGTACGAGCAGTACTTC. As protein: CASDNRDRGYEQYF.